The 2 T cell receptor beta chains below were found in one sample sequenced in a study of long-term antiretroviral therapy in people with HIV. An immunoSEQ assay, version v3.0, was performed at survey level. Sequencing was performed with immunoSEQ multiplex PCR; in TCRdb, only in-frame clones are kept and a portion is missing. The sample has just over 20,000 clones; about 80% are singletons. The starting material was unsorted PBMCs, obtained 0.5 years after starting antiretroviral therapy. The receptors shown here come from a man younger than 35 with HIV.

CDR3 bases: TGTGCCAGTATCGAGGGGCGGGGGTCTTACAATGAGCAGTTCTTC. It translates to CASIEGRGSYNEQFF. The chain is built from TRBV19 and TRBJ2-1, with 7 nucleotides matching TRBD2. In germline, CDR1 is LNHDA, CDR2 SQIVND (reference sequence). J gave up 4 bases and V 7 bases, and 10 bases lay outside the gene matches. This CDR3 spans 15 amino acids. The whole variable domain, filled in from reference TRBV19 and TRBJ2-1, reads DGGITQSPKYLFRKEGQNVTLSCEQNLNHDAMYWYRQDPGQGLRLIYYSQIVNDFQKGDIAEGYSVSREKKESFPLTVTSAQKNPTAFYLCASIEGRGSYNEQFFGPGTRLTVL.

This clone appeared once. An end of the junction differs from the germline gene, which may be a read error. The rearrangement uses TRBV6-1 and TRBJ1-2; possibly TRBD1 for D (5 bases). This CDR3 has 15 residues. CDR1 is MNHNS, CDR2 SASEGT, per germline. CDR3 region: CASSEAVGRAYRYTF. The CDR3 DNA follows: TGTGCCAGCAGTGAAGCGGTAGGCAGGGCCTATCGCTACACCTTC.